The entry that follows covers one TCR beta chain sequence. The data originate from a study of blood T cell repertoires in COVID-19. Study overall: Italy, Spain and the United States were the sources of the convalescent and acute COVID-19 samples. Sample material is recorded as cDNA or gDNA derived from T cells, B-cell-depleted T cells, or PBMCs.

The V gene lost 0 bases and the J gene lost 11 bases, with 20 bases spanning the gap. The CDR3 consists of 16 residues. Germline V gene lookup returns CDR1 LGHDT and CDR2 YNNKEL (reference sequence). Study processing details: Counts of nucleated cells, estimated from reference gene primer amplification, were obtained. Method: immunoSEQ multiplex PCR; TCRdb's copy keeps in-frame clones and lacks some. That table supplies the V and J calls and clone size; D and trimming were determined from the DNA. The sample carries around 30,000 clones, 80% to 90% recorded once. The sample comprised peripheral blood. The receptor's source is an elderly woman with active or convalescent COVID-19. The rearrangement uses TRBV3-1 (or the pseudogene TRBV3-2) and TRBJ1-5; D is perhaps TRBD1 (6 bases). CDR3 sequence (DNA): TGTGCCAGCAGCCAAGATCCGGGGGGGGCCGCTGGGGCCCAGCATTTT. Its protein product is CASSQDPGGAAGAQHF.